Each of the 26 T cell receptor beta chains below was sequenced from the same sample in a study of blood T cell repertoires in COVID-19. Libraries were prepared by immunoSEQ multiplex PCR; TCRdb keeps only in-frame clonotypes and omits some of them. Here the sample spans about 150,000 clones, 79% being singletons. The sequencing sample was made of peripheral blood. The receptors derive from a man aged 50 to 59 with active or convalescent COVID-19.

This clone has only one observation. The genes are TRBV30 and TRBJ1-3; D might be TRBD1 (6 bases). The CDR3 extends over 15 amino acids. Trimming shortened V by 0 bases and J by 4 bases, and 13 bases separated the two germline ends. Germline lookup yields CDR1 GTSNPN and CDR2 SVGIG (reference sequence). This CDR3 is CAWSVHRALGNTIYF. For the CDR3, the DNA is TGTGCCTGGAGTGTACACAGGGCCCTCGGAAACACCATATATTTT.

The chain combines TRBV24-1 with TRBJ2-1, with TRBD2 matching over 13 bases. The germline V gene has CDR1 KGHDR and CDR2 SFDVKD. The CDR3 totals 17 residues. The V and J ends lost 3 bases and 7 bases, in that order; junction bases with no gene match: 8. The DNA of the CDR3 is TGTGCCACCAGTGATCCCGGACTAGCGGGAGAGGGTAATGAGCAGTTCTTC. Its protein is CATSDPGLAGEGNEQFF.

This chain joins TRBV29-1 and TRBJ2-7, with 9 bases that match TRBD2. The V gene's germline CDR1 is SQVTM and CDR2 ANQGSEA. V dropped 1 base and J dropped 2; count of bases not matched to a gene: 12. The CDR3 covers 17 residues. CDR3 sequence: CSVEGLRRPSGTYEQYF. The CDR3 bases are TGCAGCGTTGAAGGACTTCGCCGGCCTAGCGGGACCTACGAGCAGTACTTC.

CDR3 loop: CASSTQAGGPRDEQFF. CDR3 in DNA: TGTGCCAGCAGCACCCAAGCGGGAGGGCCAAGGGATGAGCAGTTCTTC. This sequence joins TRBV21-1 and TRBJ2-1; TRBD2, as called in the table, went unchecked against the DNA. TRBV21-1 is assigned pseudogene status. The CDR3 runs to 16 residues.

The rearrangement joins TRBV20-1 to TRBJ2-1; 10 bases line up with TRBD2. The CDR3 totals 16 residues. Trimming at V came to 3 bases and at J to 2 bases, leaving 7 bases not matched to a gene. From germline, CDR1 is DFQATT and CDR2 SNEGSKA (reference sequence). CDR3 protein: CSASLSLAGPYNEQFF. CDR3 sequence (DNA): TGCAGTGCTAGTTTGTCACTAGCGGGGCCCTACAATGAGCAGTTCTTC.

The V and J genes are TRBV28 and TRBJ1-2; D may be TRBD1 (5 bases). The CDR3 is made up of 14 amino acids. From germline, CDR1 is MDHEN and CDR2 SYDVKM. The V end lost 1 base, the J end lost 5 bases, and 11 bases lay between the germline ends. CDR3 sequence: CASSLSQERYGYTF. The CDR3 DNA sequence: TGTGCCAGCAGTTTATCACAGGAGAGATATGGCTACACCTTC.

The chain recombines TRBV19 with TRBJ1-3; D call uncertain. Germline V lookup: CDR1 LNHDA, CDR2 SQIVND (reference sequence). Trimming stripped 5 bases from V and 4 bases from J, with 6 bases between. This CDR3 has 12 amino acids. In DNA form, the CDR3 reads TGTGCCAGTAGTGTGCGAGGAAACACCATATATTTT. Translating it yields CASSVRGNTIYF.

The chain couples TRBV5-1 to TRBJ2-7; perhaps TRBD2 as D (5 bases). The V end was cut by 5 bases, the J end by 0 bases, with 15 bases between. The length of the CDR3 is 15 residues. The germline CDR1 and CDR2 sequences are SGHRS and YFSETQ. The CDR3, as DNA: TGCGCCAGCAGACCCAGCGGAGCCAGCTCCTACGAGCAGTACTTC. It yields the protein CASRPSGASSYEQYF.

This clone came up a few times. J is TRBJ1-2 and V is TRBV10-1, with D tentatively TRBD1 (6 bases). Trimming cost V 11 bases and J 3 bases, with 13 bases left between them. Germline CDR1 is WNHNN and CDR2 is SYGVQD (reference sequence). This CDR3 contains 12 residues. The CDR3 DNA reads TGCGCCGGCCCGGACAGCCACTATGGCTACACCTTC. Its translation: CAGPDSHYGYTF.

CDR3 in amino acids: CASSPTQGINQPQHF. CDR3 coding DNA: TGTGCCAGCTCACCTACGCAGGGCATCAATCAGCCCCAGCATTTT. This sequence joins TRBV18 and TRBJ1-5; possibly TRBD1 for D (5 bases). The germline gives CDR1 KGHSH, CDR2 LQKENI. V shed 3 bases and J shed 3 bases, with 12 bases lying between them. The CDR3 totals 15 residues.

The chain recombines TRBV5-1 with TRBJ2-1, with 10 bases fitting TRBD2. The CDR3 is 17 amino acids. V shed 1 base and J 4 bases; nucleotides not matched to a gene: 8. CDR1 SGHRS and CDR2 YFSETQ come from the germline V gene. The CDR3 sequence: CASSLTLAGQPYNEQFF. The CDR3 DNA follows: TGCGCCAGCAGCTTGACACTAGCGGGACAACCTTACAATGAGCAGTTCTTC. The full variable domain, in which reference TRBV5-1 and TRBJ2-1 provide the parts outside the CDR3, is KAGVTQTPRYLIKTRGQQVTLSCSPISGHRSVSWYQQTPGQGLQFLFEYFSETQRNKGNFPGRFSGRQFSNSRSEMNVSTLELGDSALYLCASSLTLAGQPYNEQFFGPGTRLTVL.

V and J are TRBV7-9 and TRBJ1-3; 7 bases match TRBD1. V gave up 5 bases and J gave up 8 bases; unmatched junction bases: 3. This CDR3 spans 12 amino acids. Germline CDR1 reads SEHNR; CDR2 reads FQNEAQ (reference sequence). CDR3 coding DNA: TGTGCCAGCAGCCCCAGGGGGGACACCATATATTTT. Translating it yields CASSPRGDTIYF.

The rearrangement links TRBV14 to TRBJ1-4; D possibly corresponds to TRBD1 (6 bases). V was shortened by 3 bases and J by 8 bases, with 10 bases between the two germline ends. Germline V lookup: CDR1 SGHDN, CDR2 FVKESK. CDR3 length: 13 residues. The DNA of the CDR3 is TGTGCCAGCAGCCAGGCGGGGGCCGAAAAACTGTTTTTT. Its protein is CASSQAGAEKLFF.

V usage is TRBV28 and J usage is TRBJ1-4, with 8 positions matching TRBD1. J lost 8 bases, V lost 8 bases, and 13 bases had no gene match. Germline V CDR1 and CDR2: MDHEN, SYDVKM. CDR3 length equals 15 residues. The CDR3 bases are TGTGCCAGCCGTGCCCACGGACAGGGAAGGGAAAAACTGTTTTTT. Translating gives CASRAHGQGREKLFF.

This chain connects TRBV6-4 to TRBJ1-2, with a possible D match to TRBD1 (6 bases). CDR1 MRHNA and CDR2 SNTAGT come from the germline V gene. Trimming removed 6 bases from V and 8 bases from J, with 22 bases in between. This CDR3 region has 15 residues. The CDR3 DNA sequence: TGTGCCAGCAGCCTAGATGAACAGGGACGAAGCGGCTACACCTTC. Translating gives CASSLDEQGRSGYTF.

The gene calls are TRBV4-1 and TRBJ2-1, with a weak D call TRBD1 (5 bases). CDR3 length: 14 residues. V was shortened by 1 base and J by 2 bases, with 6 bases between the two germline ends. The V gene's germline CDR1 is MGHRA and CDR2 YSYEKL. CDR3 DNA: TGCGCCAGCAGCCAAGTAGGGGCCTACAATGAGCAGTTCTTC. This encodes CASSQVGAYNEQFF.

The chain links TRBV19 to TRBJ1-1, with TRBD1 identical over 8 bases. Losses at the gene ends were 5 bases for V and 5 bases for J; bases not matched to a gene: 7. The germline CDR1 and CDR2 sequences are LNHDA and SQIVND (reference sequence). This CDR3 has 14 residues. The CDR3 bases are TGTGCCAGTAGTGTCAGGGGGCTGGGGACTGAAGCTTTCTTT. Protein sequence: CASSVRGLGTEAFF. Filled out from reference TRBV19 and TRBJ1-1, the complete variable domain reads DGGITQSPKYLFRKEGQNVTLSCEQNLNHDAMYWYRQDPGQGLRLIYYSQIVNDFQKGDIAEGYSVSREKKESFPLTVTSAQKNPTAFYLCASSVRGLGTEAFFGQGTRLTVV.

This chain uses TRBV9 with TRBJ2-2; D perhaps matches TRBD2 (6 bases). The V gene's germline CDR1 is SGDLS and CDR2 YYNGEE. The ends were cut back, 0 bases at V and 2 bases at J, with 11 bases in the middle. The CDR3 runs to 16 residues. In DNA form, the CDR3 reads TGTGCCAGCAGCGTAGGAGGGAGGAGAAACACCGGGGAGCTGTTTTTT. It yields the protein CASSVGGRRNTGELFF.

The chain links TRBV7-2 to TRBJ2-2, with TRBD2 identical over 9 bases. Per germline, CDR1 SGHTA and CDR2 FQGNSA. The CDR3 covers 16 residues. V shed 5 bases, J shed 2 bases, and the junction held 6 bases outside the gene matches. CDR3 nucleotide sequence: TGTGCCAGCAGCCCTCGGACTAGCGTAAACACCGGGGAGCTGTTTTTT. Translation: CASSPRTSVNTGELFF. The complete variable domain, with remaining parts taken from reference TRBV7-2 and TRBJ2-2, reads GAGVSQSPSNKVTEKGKDVELRCDPISGHTALYWYRQSLGQGLEFLIYFQGNSAPDKSGLPSDRFSAERTGGSVSTLTIQRTQQEDSAVYLCASSPRTSVNTGELFFGEGSRLTVL.

This chain links TRBV12-3 or TRBV12-4 with TRBJ2-2; D call uncertain. The CDR3 sequence is 11 residues long. The germline V and J ends were trimmed by 2 bases and 8 bases, with 3 bases remaining between them. The CDR3 here is CASSLSGELFF. CDR3 in DNA: TGTGCCAGCAGTTTATCGGGGGAGCTGTTTTTT.

The chain combines TRBV13 with TRBJ2-1, with D unresolved. CDR3 size: 11 residues. Trimming left V 6 bases short and J 5 bases short, with 5 bases between. Germline V CDR1 and CDR2: PRHDT, FYEKMQ (reference sequence). CDR3 in DNA: TGTGCCAGCAGACTTAACAATGAGCAGTTCTTC. Residues: CASRLNNEQFF. Based on the CDR3 plus reference TRBV13 and TRBJ2-1, the full variable domain is AAGVIQSPRHLIKEKRETATLKCYPIPRHDTVYWYQQGPGQDPQFLISFYEKMQSDKGSIPDRFSAQQFSDYHSELNMSSLELGDSALYFCASRLNNEQFFGPGTRLTVL.

The V gene is TRBV7-2, the J gene TRBJ2-7; 8 bases line up with TRBD2. The junction had 6 bases not matched to a gene; V was cut back by 2 bases and J by 6 bases. CDR3 length equals 14 residues. Germline V gene data show CDR1 as SGHTA and CDR2 as FQGNSA. CDR3 residues: CASSLWAGGGEQYF. DNA of the CDR3: TGTGCCAGCAGCTTATGGGCGGGAGGCGGCGAGCAGTACTTC.

This clone was detected once. Here the CDR3 reads CASSASYSSVVNEQFF. The CDR3, as DNA: TGTGCCAGCAGTGCGTCATACTCTAGCGTTGTGAATGAGCAGTTCTTC. The J gene is TRBJ2-1, the V gene TRBV2; maybe TRBD2 (6 bases). CDR1 SNHLY and CDR2 FYNNEI come from the germline V gene. The CDR3 has 16 amino acids. V lost 4 bases and J lost 7, with 20 bases in between. Full variable domain (missing parts from reference TRBV2 and TRBJ2-1): EPEVTQTPSHQVTQMGQEVILRCVPISNHLYFYWYRQILGQKVEFLVSFYNNEISEKSEIFDDQFSVERPDGSNFTLKIRSTKLEDSAMYFCASSASYSSVVNEQFFGPGTRLTVL.

This sequence joins TRBV11-2 and TRBJ1-1, with 8 bases that match TRBD1. CDR1 is SGHAT and CDR2 is FQNNGV in the germline V gene. V lost 1 base to trimming and J lost 4 bases; unmatched junction nucleotides: 2. CDR3 length: 14 amino acids. CDR3 region: CASSLAQGATEAFF. CDR3 sequence (DNA): TGTGCCAGCAGCTTAGCGCAGGGGGCCACTGAAGCTTTCTTT.

For this clone: The junction and the germline gene differ at one end; a read error may be behind it. The rearrangement joins TRBV4-2 to TRBJ1-3; the D is unclear. Per the germline V gene, CDR1 is LGHNA and CDR2 is YNFKEQ. The CDR3 has 16 amino acids. CDR3 DNA: TGTGCCAGCAGCCAAGATAGGCAGGTCTCTGGAAACACCACATATTTT. Protein: CASSQDRQVSGNTTYF.

A note on this clone: A read error may produce the germline difference seen at one junction end. This same CDR3 is encoded by further DNA sequences in the sample. The gene calls are TRBV19 and TRBJ2-5; 13 nucleotides align to TRBD2. This CDR3 region has 15 residues. The germline CDR1 and CDR2 sequences are LNHDA and SQIVND (reference sequence). CDR3: CASSRTSGSGETQYF. The CDR3 bases are TGTGCCAGTAGTAGGACTAGCGGGAGTGGAGAGACTCAGTACTTC.